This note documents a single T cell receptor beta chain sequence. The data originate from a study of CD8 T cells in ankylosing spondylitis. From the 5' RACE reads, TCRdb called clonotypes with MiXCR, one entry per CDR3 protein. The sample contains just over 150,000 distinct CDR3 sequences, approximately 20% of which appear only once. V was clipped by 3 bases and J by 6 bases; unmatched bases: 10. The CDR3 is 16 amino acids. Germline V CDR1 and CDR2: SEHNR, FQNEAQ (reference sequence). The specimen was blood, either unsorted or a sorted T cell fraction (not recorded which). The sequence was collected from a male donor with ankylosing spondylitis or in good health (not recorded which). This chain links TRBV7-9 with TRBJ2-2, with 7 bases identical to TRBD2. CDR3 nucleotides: TGTGCCAGCAGCTTTGGTGGGACTAACTCCCCCGGGGAGCTGTTTTTT. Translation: CASSFGGTNSPGELFF.